This TCR beta chain is from a study of TIL therapy for anti-PD-1-resistant metastatic lung cancer. On the study more broadly: Median patient age was about 55, ranging 38-75 years. Tumors carried a median about 1.6 non-synonymous mutations per megabase.

With regard to this clone: The antigen remains undetermined.

The libraries were made with immunoSEQ v3. Method: immunoSEQ multiplex PCR; TCRdb's copy keeps in-frame clones and lacks some. The sample lists some 52,000 clones, 79% occurring once. Regarding the study as a whole: This highly selected cohort may not generalize to typical lung cancer patients.

Time point here: pre-treatment sample, taken before nivolumab and TIL therapy. Patients were adults with stage 4 NSCLC. Specimen: blood, collected at baseline. The clonotype was recovered from a woman aged 25 to 80 with non-small cell lung cancer.

The CDR3 reads CASSPWTGGTEAFF. The CDR3, as DNA: TGTGCCAGCAGCCCCTGGACAGGGGGGACTGAAGCTTTCTTT. V and J are TRBV7-9 and TRBJ1-1; 10 bases align to TRBD1. The ends lost 5 bases at V and 5 bases at J; junction bases unmatched: 5. This CDR3 region has 14 residues. Germline CDR1 SEHNR, CDR2 FQNEAQ (reference sequence).